This T cell receptor (beta chain) was sequenced for a study of tumor-infiltrating lymphocytes in primary liver carcinoma (TCRdb year 2017). In terms of the full investigation: Between late 2015 and early 2016, about 5 patients in China with histopathologically diagnosed primary liver carcinoma had their tumors surgically resected. Roughly 3.5 to 7.13 million productive TCRbeta reads were obtained per sample, and no significant difference in read depth was found between tissue types. Across five regions of each liver tumor, along with adjacent normal tissue and blood, the study brought together TCRbeta repertoire sequencing, expression microarrays and whole-exome sequencing. The five patients had tumors staged T1-T3 N0M0, with maximum diameters ranging from roughly 4.2 to 11 cm. A total of roughly 35 specimens from 5 patients, comprising around 25 tumor regions, 5 adjacent noncancerous liver tissues and 5 peripheral blood samples, were covered by TCRbeta repertoire sequencing. Of the five patients, three men and two women aged 30 to 69 years, four had hepatocellular carcinoma and one had combined HCC and intrahepatic cholangiocarcinoma. Reproducibility between technical replicate repertoires was high, with correlation coefficients above 0.98 and mean shared-clone rates roughly 0.91.

Using a constant-region primer and ProtoScript II reverse transcriptase, TCRbeta-specific cDNA was reverse-transcribed from about 540 ng total RNA. Three nested multiplex PCR rounds, following a slightly modified ARM-PCR procedure, were used to build the TCRbeta libraries. Multiplex TRBV1-TRBV30 forward primers and a Cbeta reverse primer were used in the first two PCR rounds, each of which was run for approximately 9 cycles. Sample barcodes and Illumina adapters were attached in a final 25-cycle PCR using Deep VentR polymerase. Amplicons of 200-500 bp were gel-purified with a QIAquick gel extraction kit before sequencing. The TCRbeta amplicons were sequenced with 250-bp paired-end reads on an Illumina HiSeq 2500. Per the original workflow: Quality trimming of reads was performed with Trimmomatic v0.33, and paired reads were merged with FLASH v1.2.11 so that full CDR3 sequences could be recovered. V, D and J germline segments were assigned to the rearranged TCRbeta sequences by MiGEC v1.2.1b. Clonotype statistics, along with Shannon-Wiener diversity indices, were calculated using VDJtools v1.0.0. Except for diversity analysis, only the 250 most abundant clonotypes of each sample were used in subsequent analyses to reduce sampling bias. In-frame beta chains were kept once TCRdb had trimmed the public reads at Q25 with fastp and called clones with MiXCR. A single entry per CDR3 protein holds the most common genes and DNA from its merged rows. The V and J calls shown here were made by TCRdb, not taken from the authors' results. The sample profile shows 250,000 to 400,000 distinct CDR3 sequences; over 55% of them were found once. The ten largest clones represent approximately 9% of the sample.

CDR3 length: 14 amino acids, cysteine to phenylalanine. The retained sequence is limited to the CDR3, 42 bases, with the frame set at the first base. The germline V gene yields MNHNS for CDR1 and SASEGT for CDR2. This clonotype was picked up one time. Its specific antigen is unknown. The junction departs from germline at one end; a sequencing error may be responsible. Blood RNA was extracted from unsorted whole blood using TRIzol reagent, and germline DNA was obtained with the DNeasy Blood & Tissue kit. At the time of sampling, the patients were treatment-naive and had chronic HBV infection. Before surgery, roughly 4 milliliters of peripheral blood were collected into K2EDTA tubes. The research as a whole found: Only five patients were included in the study, and the authors note that the findings should be validated in a larger study. Because only the TCR beta chain was sequenced and unpaired alpha chains were not captured, true repertoire diversity is likely underestimated. Comparison of CD4+ and CD8+ T cell repertoires was precluded by the use of bulk unsorted samples. The top 250 clones accounted for a significantly greater share of the repertoire in tumors than in blood (p = 0.039). Consistent with antigen-driven expansion, pairs of tumor regions showed higher repertoire overlap (mean around 36%) than either tumor-adjacent pairs (around 17%) or tumor-blood pairs (roughly 15%).

The receptor comes from a man aged 40-55 years with primary liver carcinoma and hepatitis B virus infection. The chain links TRBV6-1 with TRBJ2-7; 8 junctional bases match TRBD1. The sample taken for sequencing was peripheral blood. At the DNA level, the sequence is TGTACCAGCAGCCCCTGGACAGGGTTGGTCGAGCAGTACTTC. Its protein reads: CTSSPWTGLVEQYF.